The 15 T cell receptor beta chains given below trace back to one sample, sequenced in a study of CD8+ T cells in alopecia areata. Sequencing used cDNA as its template, made by extracting RNA and reverse transcribing it. Data came from immunoSEQ multiplex PCR; TCRdb stores just in-frame clones and leaves some out. The sample includes tens of thousands of clones, roughly 50% of them seen just once. The sequenced sample consisted of NKG2D-high CD8+ T cells sorted from blood. The receptors stem from a human donor with alopecia areata.

The V and J genes are TRBV28 and TRBJ1-1; tentative D call: TRBD1 (5 bases). V lost 6 bases and J lost 4, with 12 bases in between. In germline, CDR1 is MDHEN, CDR2 SYDVKM. The CDR3 length is 13 residues. The CDR3 DNA is TGTGCCAGCAGAATCACAGGTGGCACTGAAGCTTTCTTT. Protein sequence: CASRITGGTEAFF.

The chain recombines TRBV29-1 with TRBJ2-7, with TRBD1 matching over 7 bases. Unmatched junction bases numbered 10, after V lost 5 bases and J lost 3 bases. The germline CDR1 and CDR2 sequences are SQVTM and ANQGSEA. The CDR3 loop spans 14 amino acids. Here the CDR3 DNA reads TGCAGCGTTCCCCGTGAGCAGGGGGACTACGAGCAGTACTTC. Residues: CSVPREQGDYEQYF.

This chain uses TRBV19 with TRBJ2-1; D is ambiguous. Germline V gives CDR1 LNHDA, CDR2 SQIVND (reference sequence). The CDR3 length is 14 residues. The V and J ends lost 6 bases and 5 bases respectively, with 14 bases between them. CDR3 amino acids: CASRKEFNNNEQFF. DNA for the CDR3: TGTGCCAGTAGGAAGGAGTTCAACAACAATGAGCAGTTCTTC.

The chain recombines TRBV5-4 with TRBJ2-7; TRBD2 matches at 12 bases. V lost 1 base and J lost 4; bases outside the gene matches: 18. CDR1 is SGHNT and CDR2 is YYREEE in the germline V gene (reference sequence). CDR3 length: 20 amino acids. CDR3 nucleotides: TGTGCCAGCAGCTTGTGGGGGCCCGGACTAGCGGGAAACCCTTTGTACGAGCAGTACTTC. Its translation is CASSLWGPGLAGNPLYEQYF.

V usage is TRBV29-1 and J usage is TRBJ2-7; a possible D gene is TRBD1 (5 bases). This CDR3 comprises 12 residues. The germline gives CDR1 SQVTM, CDR2 ANQGSEA. V lost 4 bases and J lost 9, with 16 bases in between. This CDR3 is CSVVQGSLGQYF. The CDR3 nucleotides read TGCAGCGTTGTCCAGGGATCTCTGGGGCAGTACTTC.

The chain combines TRBV30 with TRBJ1-5; D gene ambiguous. The CDR3 is 14 residues long. With 1 base removed from V and 7 bases from J, the gap between germline ends came to 14 bases. CDR1 is GTSNPN, CDR2 SVGIG, per germline (reference sequence). This chain's CDR3 is CAWSEALSGQPQHF. In DNA, the CDR3 is TGTGCCTGGAGTGAGGCCTTGTCAGGACAGCCCCAGCATTTT.

V usage is TRBV29-1 and J usage is TRBJ2-1; TRBD1 aligns across 7 bases. J gave up 4 bases and V 2 bases, and 11 bases lay outside the gene matches. This CDR3 has 16 amino acids. Per germline, CDR1 SQVTM and CDR2 ANQGSEA. In DNA, the CDR3 is TGCAGCGTTGAACGGGTGGGGGACAGCCTTTACAATGAGCAGTTCTTC. Translated: CSVERVGDSLYNEQFF.

The chain recombines TRBV27 with TRBJ2-4; possible D gene TRBD2, 5 bases. Trimming shortened V by 0 bases and J by 1 base, and 7 bases separated the two germline ends. The CDR3 consists of 15 residues. Germline V lookup: CDR1 MNHEY, CDR2 SMNVEV (reference sequence). The CDR3 DNA sequence: TGTGCCAGCAGTTTATCGGAGGTGGCCAAAAACATTCAGTACTTC. Amino acids: CASSLSEVAKNIQYF.

This clone was seen a few times. V is TRBV2 and J is TRBJ2-7; D is undetermined. The V end lost 7 bases, the J end lost 2 bases, and 12 bases lay between the germline ends. Germline CDR1 and CDR2: SNHLY and FYNNEI. The CDR3 sequence is 13 residues long. CDR3 sequence reads: CASNEAAAYEQYF. Here the CDR3 DNA reads TGTGCCAGCAATGAGGCTGCAGCCTACGAGCAGTACTTC.

The chain carries TRBV28 and TRBJ1-5, with 7 bases aligning to TRBD1. The J segment lost 6 bases and the V segment lost 8 bases, leaving 10 bases of the junction unmatched. CDR1 MDHEN and CDR2 SYDVKM come from the germline V gene. The CDR3 totals 14 residues. The CDR3 region is CASGDRVQGQPQHF. In DNA, the CDR3 is TGTGCCAGCGGAGACAGGGTGCAAGGTCAGCCCCAGCATTTT.

The chain links TRBV7-3 to TRBJ2-2; no clear D gene. This CDR3 is built from 12 residues. V was clipped by 4 bases and J by 2 bases, with 2 bases between them. Germline CDR1 reads SGHTA; CDR2 reads FQGTGA. Here the CDR3 DNA reads TGTGCCAGCAGCTCAAACACCGGGGAGCTGTTTTTT. Protein sequence: CASSSNTGELFF.

This clone turned up a few times. CDR3 nucleotide sequence: TGTGCCAGCAGCTTAGCGAGATTCATGAACACTGAAGCTTTCTTT. Translated: CASSLARFMNTEAFF. The chain joins TRBV7-9 to TRBJ1-1; no clear D gene. Per germline, CDR1 SEHNR and CDR2 FQNEAQ (reference sequence). CDR3 length equals 15 residues. The germline V and J ends were trimmed by 0 bases and 0 bases, with 8 bases remaining between them.

This clone was seen a handful of times. The chain carries TRBV27 and TRBJ2-1; D is undetermined. Between the trimmed V and J ends, which lost 5 bases and 4 bases, there was a span of 15 bases. Per germline, CDR1 MNHEY and CDR2 SMNVEV (reference sequence). This CDR3 comprises 15 residues. CDR3 bases: TGTGCCAGCAGTCCCGGGCCCCCAAGTTACAATGAGCAGTTCTTC. Protein product: CASSPGPPSYNEQFF.

The CDR3, as DNA: TGTGCCACCAGCAGCCTAGGTCGGGGCCGGGAGACCCAGTACTTC. The encoded protein is CATSSLGRGRETQYF. This sequence joins TRBV15 and TRBJ2-5; D is tentatively TRBD1 or TRBD2 (5 bases each). The germline CDR1 and CDR2 sequences are LNHNV and YYDKDF (reference sequence). Trimming pared 3 bases from V and 5 bases from J, leaving 16 bases between. This CDR3 region has 15 residues.

This clone was detected a few times. V and J are TRBV7-9 and TRBJ2-5; possibly TRBD1 or TRBD2 for D (5 bases each). CDR1 is SEHNR, CDR2 FQNEAQ, per germline (reference sequence). Trimming shortened V by 6 bases and J by 14 bases, and 19 bases separated the two germline ends. CDR3 length: 12 residues. The CDR3 region has the DNA TGTGCCAGCAGACCCCCAGGGACCGGAGGATACTTC. It encodes CASRPPGTGGYF.